Here is one T cell receptor beta chain with its context. Its binding antigen is unknown. No base-level quality is on record; no much larger clone is a single base apart. This entry comes from a study of shared clonotypes between healthy human individuals (dated by TCRdb to the early 2020s). At the level of the whole study: A few men and two women, aged 18 to 49 years, made up the cohort. For each donor, CD4 naive and CD4 memory were each given three plates, CD8 naive was given two plates, and CD8 memory was given one plate. The study deeply sequenced blood TCR repertoires of five healthy adults to estimate repertoire size and the extent of clonotype sharing between individuals. Libraries were prepared and TCR repertoires were sequenced by different laboratories using diverse techniques, in order to increase sequencing depth and limit assay-specific biases. Each donor's leukapheresis produced roughly between roughly 0.9 and 8.9 billion PBMCs.

The study at large found these results: The small number of donors limited the genetic and exposure-history diversity represented. When a handful of donors were compared, the shared fraction of clonotypes was 5% to 6.5% for naive CD4, around 4% for naive CD8, 2% to 2.5% for memory CD4, and 0.4% for memory CD8. Naive subsets generally had larger estimated clonotype richness than memory subsets did. Sampling was limited to blood, and TCR repertoires in tissue likely differ from TCR repertoires in blood. Clonotypes shared by all four sorted-subset donors showed higher generation probabilities than non-shared clonotypes. Rarefaction of sorted-subset datasets indicated incomplete sequencing despite the large sequencing depth. Based on pairwise subsampling, the degree of clonotype sharing among donors was expected to be affected by sequencing depth.

Using the deep immunoSEQ assay, multiplex PCR amplified TCR CDR3 regions from genomic DNA. Extracted genomic DNA from each cell subset was distributed evenly across all wells of several immunoSEQ 96-well plates, and each plate was treated as a replicate. Each replicate PCR for sorted subsets received about 180 ng genomic DNA, equal to roughly 30,000 T cell genomes. Purified libraries were quantified with a Qubit 3.0 fluorometer, sized on a Bioanalyzer 2100, and re-quantified with the KAPA Library Quantification kit. Every immunoSEQ 96-well plate was sequenced on a separate single-read 150-cycle Illumina NextSeq 550 flow cell. The published analysis was carried out like this. Because the immunoSEQ output included only junctional sequences and no quality scores, the filtering could not be the same as the filtering used for full-length reads. Sequences were annotated with PyIR, a Python wrapper for IgBLAST v1.9, and V/J genes and CDR3 were assigned using IMGT germline references. Reads were filtered out if the reads had weak V/J assignments (E-value above 1e-6), no CDR3, stop codons, out-of-frame junctions, or ambiguous translated residues. V3J clonotypes were defined as sequences sharing an identical inferred V gene, J gene, and CDR3 amino acid sequence. Percentage overlap between repertoires was computed as shared unique clonotypes divided by the size of the smaller repertoire. Richness of each repertoire was evaluated using RTK rarefaction, the Chao1 estimator, and Recon v2.1 estimates of unobserved clonotypes. Generation probabilities were computed with OLGA for all TCRbeta clonotypes obtained by the gDNA method from a handful of donors. This immuneACCESS table, as held by TCRdb, lists in-frame sequences with V and J called but not all clones. Of the missing ones, under half trace to an unresolved V gene in checked studies; the others have no known cause. Clonal size and the V and J genes are those of that table, whereas D and trimming came from the DNA. Across this sample there are roughly 770,000 clones, with just over 95% seen only once. About 0.21% of the sample is taken by the ten largest.

CD8 naive samples were obtained by positive selection for CCR7 among CD45RO-negative cells, yielding a CD45RA+CCR7+ population from which TemRA cells were excluded. Healthy HIV-negative adults with no recently reported acute infections or vaccinations were included as donors. Every donor was a Caucasian adult residing in Nashville, Tennessee, USA. Blood was collected by leukapheresis, and PBMCs were isolated by Ficoll-Histopaque density gradient centrifugation and then cryopreserved in liquid nitrogen vapor phase. Analytical flow cytometry was used to check the purity and quantity of every magnetically sorted T cell population. From each sorted fraction, genomic DNA was isolated and quantified by UV absorbance on a Nanodrop 2000c. V is clipped by 2 bases and J by 0 bases, and the sequence between their germline boundaries is 8 bases long. The CDR3 goes from the cysteine to the phenylalanine over 15 residues. Just the 45-base CDR3 DNA is kept, in frame starting at base 1. Reading the germline V gene (reference sequence) gives CDR1 MNHEY and CDR2 SMNVEV.

The sample was naive CD8+ T cells sorted from blood. The sample's cell subset or site, from its label and the paper: CD45RA+CCR7+. This sequence was found in a man aged 25-45 years in good health. The chain is encoded by TRBV27 joined to TRBJ1-5; TRBD1 is possibly the D segment (5 matching bases). The DNA is TGTGCCAGCAGTTTAATGGGGGATAGCAATCAGCCCCAGCATTTT. It translates to CASSLMGDSNQPQHF.